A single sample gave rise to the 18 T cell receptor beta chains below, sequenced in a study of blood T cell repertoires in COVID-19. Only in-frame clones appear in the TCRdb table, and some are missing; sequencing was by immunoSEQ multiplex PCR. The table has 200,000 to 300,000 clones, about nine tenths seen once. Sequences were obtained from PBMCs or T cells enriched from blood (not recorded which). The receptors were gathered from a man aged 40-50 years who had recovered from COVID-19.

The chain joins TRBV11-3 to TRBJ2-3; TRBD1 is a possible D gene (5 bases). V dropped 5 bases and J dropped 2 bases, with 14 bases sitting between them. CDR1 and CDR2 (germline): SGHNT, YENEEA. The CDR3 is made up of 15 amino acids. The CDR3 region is CASSRQGANTDTQYF. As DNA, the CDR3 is TGTGCCAGCAGCCGACAAGGGGCTAACACAGATACGCAGTATTTT.

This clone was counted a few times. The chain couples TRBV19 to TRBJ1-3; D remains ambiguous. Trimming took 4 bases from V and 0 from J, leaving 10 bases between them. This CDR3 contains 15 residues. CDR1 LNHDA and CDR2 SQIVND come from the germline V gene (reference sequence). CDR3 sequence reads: CASSTDSYSGNTIYF. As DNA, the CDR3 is TGTGCCAGTAGTACGGACTCATACTCTGGAAACACCATATATTTT.

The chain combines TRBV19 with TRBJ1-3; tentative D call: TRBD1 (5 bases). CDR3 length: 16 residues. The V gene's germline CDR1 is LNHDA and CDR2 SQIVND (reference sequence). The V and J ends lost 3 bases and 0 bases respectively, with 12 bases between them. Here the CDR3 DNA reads TGTGCCAGTAGTATGGGGCGTTTCACCTCTGGAAACACCATATATTTT. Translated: CASSMGRFTSGNTIYF.

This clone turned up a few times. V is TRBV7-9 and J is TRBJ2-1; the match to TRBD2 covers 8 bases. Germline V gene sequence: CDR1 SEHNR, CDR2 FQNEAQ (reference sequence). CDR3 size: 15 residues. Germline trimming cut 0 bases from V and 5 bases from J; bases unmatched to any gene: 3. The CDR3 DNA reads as TGTGCCAGCAGCTTAGCACTAGCGGTTAACAATGAGCAGTTCTTC. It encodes CASSLALAVNNEQFF.

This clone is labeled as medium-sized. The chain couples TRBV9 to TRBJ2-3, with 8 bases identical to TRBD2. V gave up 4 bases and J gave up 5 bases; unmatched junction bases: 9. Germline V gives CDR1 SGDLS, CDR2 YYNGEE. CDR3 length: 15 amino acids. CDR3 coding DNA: TGTGCCAGCAGCCCTAGCGGGTCATCCGGAGATACGCAGTATTTT. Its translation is CASSPSGSSGDTQYF.

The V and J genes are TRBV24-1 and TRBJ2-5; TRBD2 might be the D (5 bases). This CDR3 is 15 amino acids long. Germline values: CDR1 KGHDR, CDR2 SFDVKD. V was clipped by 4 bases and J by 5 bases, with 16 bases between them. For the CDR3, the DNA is TGTGCCACCAGTGACAATACCCTCAGAGGGGAGACCCAGTACTTC. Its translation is CATSDNTLRGETQYF.

Here the CDR3 DNA reads TGTGCCAGCGGAGAACAGGGGGCGGGGAATACTGAAGCTTTCTTT. Residues: CASGEQGAGNTEAFF. The rearrangement links TRBV27 to TRBJ1-1; TRBD1 aligns across 9 bases. The V segment lost 8 bases and the J segment 5 bases; nucleotides outside the gene matches: 12. Germline CDR1 reads MNHEY; CDR2 reads SMNVEV (reference sequence). The CDR3 extends over 15 amino acids.

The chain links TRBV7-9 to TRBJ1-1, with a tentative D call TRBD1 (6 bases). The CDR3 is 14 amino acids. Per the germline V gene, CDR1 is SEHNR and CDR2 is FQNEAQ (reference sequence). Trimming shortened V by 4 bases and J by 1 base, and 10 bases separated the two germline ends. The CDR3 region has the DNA TGTGCCAGCAGCTACTACAGGGAGAACACTGAAGCTTTCTTT. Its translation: CASSYYRENTEAFF.

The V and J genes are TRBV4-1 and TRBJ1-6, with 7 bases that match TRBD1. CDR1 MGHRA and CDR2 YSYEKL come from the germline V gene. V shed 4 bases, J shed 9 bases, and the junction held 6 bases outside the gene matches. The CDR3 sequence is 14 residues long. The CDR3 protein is CASSPPQGGSPLHF. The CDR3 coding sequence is TGCGCCAGCAGCCCGCCCCAGGGGGGTTCACCCCTCCACTTT.

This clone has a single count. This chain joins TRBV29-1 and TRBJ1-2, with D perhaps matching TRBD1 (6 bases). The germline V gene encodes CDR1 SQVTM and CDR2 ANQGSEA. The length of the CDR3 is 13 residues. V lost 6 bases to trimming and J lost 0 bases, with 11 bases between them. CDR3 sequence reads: CSVGQRANYGYTF. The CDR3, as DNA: TGCAGCGTCGGACAGAGGGCTAACTATGGCTACACCTTC.

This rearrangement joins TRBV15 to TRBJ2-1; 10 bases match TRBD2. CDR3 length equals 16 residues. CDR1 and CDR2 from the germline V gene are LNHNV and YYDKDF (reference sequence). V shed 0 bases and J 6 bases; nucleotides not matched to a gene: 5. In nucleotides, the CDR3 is TGTGCCACCAGCAGAGATCCGGTAGCGGGAGGCAATGAGCAGTTCTTC. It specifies CATSRDPVAGGNEQFF. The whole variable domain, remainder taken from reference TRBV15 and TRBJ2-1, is DAMVIQNPRYQVTQFGKPVTLSCSQTLNHNVMYWYQQKSSQAPKLLFHYYDKDFNNEADTPDNFQSRRPNTSFCFLDIRSPGLGDTAMYLCATSRDPVAGGNEQFFGPGTRLTVL.

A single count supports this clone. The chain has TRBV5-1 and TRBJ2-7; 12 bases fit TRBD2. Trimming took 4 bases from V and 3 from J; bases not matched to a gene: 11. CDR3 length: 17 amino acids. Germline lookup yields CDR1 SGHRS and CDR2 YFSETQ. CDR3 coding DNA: TGCGCCAGCAGCGCGGGACTAGCGGGCGAGCCCTACTACGAGCAGTACTTC. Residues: CASSAGLAGEPYYEQYF.

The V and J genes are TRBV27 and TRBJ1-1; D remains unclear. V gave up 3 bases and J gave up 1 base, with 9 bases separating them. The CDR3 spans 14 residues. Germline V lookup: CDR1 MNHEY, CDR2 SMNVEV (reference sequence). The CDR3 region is CASSFYGQNTEAFF. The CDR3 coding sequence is TGTGCCAGCAGTTTCTATGGGCAGAACACTGAAGCTTTCTTT.

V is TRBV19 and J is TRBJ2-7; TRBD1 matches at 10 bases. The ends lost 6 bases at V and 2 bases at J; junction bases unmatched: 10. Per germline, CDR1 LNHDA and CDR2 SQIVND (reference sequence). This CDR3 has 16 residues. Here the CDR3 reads CASSLRGQGRTYEQYF. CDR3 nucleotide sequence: TGTGCCAGTAGCTTGAGGGGACAGGGGAGAACCTACGAGCAGTACTTC.

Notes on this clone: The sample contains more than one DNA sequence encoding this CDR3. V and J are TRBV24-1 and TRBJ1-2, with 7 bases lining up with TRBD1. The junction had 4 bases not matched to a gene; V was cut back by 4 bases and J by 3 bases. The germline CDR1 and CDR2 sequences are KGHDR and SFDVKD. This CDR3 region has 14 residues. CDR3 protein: CATSDRDRDYGYTF. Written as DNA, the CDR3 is TGTGCCACCAGTGACCGCGACAGGGACTATGGCTACACCTTC.

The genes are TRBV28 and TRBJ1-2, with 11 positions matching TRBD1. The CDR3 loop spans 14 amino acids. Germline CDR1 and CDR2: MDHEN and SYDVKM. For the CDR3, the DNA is TGTGCGTCGGTAACCGGGACAGGGGGCTATGGCTACACCTTC. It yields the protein CASVTGTGGYGYTF.

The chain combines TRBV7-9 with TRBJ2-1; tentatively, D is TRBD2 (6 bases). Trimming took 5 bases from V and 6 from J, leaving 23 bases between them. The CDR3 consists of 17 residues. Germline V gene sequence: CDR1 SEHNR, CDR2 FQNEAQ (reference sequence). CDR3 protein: CASSHTQAGTQSNEQFF. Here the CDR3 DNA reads TGTGCCAGCAGCCACACCCAGGCAGGGACTCAAAGCAATGAGCAGTTCTTC.

CDR3 sequence: CALNRGGGYTF. Written as DNA, the CDR3 is TGTGCCTTAAACAGGGGAGGTGGCTACACCTTC. The chain carries TRBV30 and TRBJ1-2, with 7 bases fitting TRBD1. This CDR3 is built from 11 residues. Germline V gene lookup returns CDR1 GTSNPN and CDR2 SVGIG (reference sequence). The V segment lost 7 bases and the J segment 7 bases; nucleotides outside the gene matches: 6. Variable domain in full (rest from reference TRBV30 and TRBJ1-2): SQTIHQWPATLVQPVGSPLSLECTVEGTSNPNLYWYRQAAGRGLQLLFYSVGIGQISSEVPQNLSASRPQDRQFILSSKKLLLSDSGFYLCALNRGGGYTFGSGTRLTVV.